Shown below are 30 T cell receptor beta chains from a single sample sequenced in a study of shared clonotypes between healthy human individuals. The method was immunoSEQ multiplex PCR; TCRdb's version includes in-frame clones alone and lacks a portion of them. The sample consists of millions of clones, around nine tenths of them appearing once. Sequenced sample: naive CD4+ T cells sorted from blood. Subset noted: CD45RA+ positively selected. These receptors originate from a man between 18 and 29 years old in good health.

The chain recombines TRBV29-1 with TRBJ1-1, with D tentatively TRBD1 (6 bases). The V end lost 7 bases, the J end lost 0 bases, and 12 bases lay between the germline ends. The germline gives CDR1 SQVTM, CDR2 ANQGSEA. The CDR3 length is 13 residues. This chain's CDR3 is CSAEQGMNTEAFF. As DNA, the CDR3 is TGCAGCGCCGAACAGGGCATGAACACTGAAGCTTTCTTT.

The sample holds a few counts of this clone. At one end the junction does not follow the germline gene, possibly because of a read error. The chain combines TRBV12-5 with TRBJ1-3, with D uncertain. Germline-derived CDR1 and CDR2 are LGHNT and FRNRAP. The CDR3 length is 13 residues. Written as DNA, the CDR3 is TGTGCTAGTGCCTGGCCTCCTGGGAACACCATATATTTT. Translating gives CASAWPPGNTIYF.

This chain connects TRBV5-1 to TRBJ2-1, with TRBD2 matching over 8 bases. The germline V gene has CDR1 SGHRS and CDR2 YFSETQ. V lost 4 bases, J lost 4 bases, and 7 bases stayed unmatched. CDR3 size: 15 residues. The CDR3 loop is CASSPGLAPYNEQFF. The CDR3 DNA reads as TGCGCCAGCAGCCCAGGACTAGCTCCATACAATGAGCAGTTCTTC.

This chain joins TRBV7-2 and TRBJ2-1, with 11 bases identical to TRBD1. CDR1 and CDR2 (germline): SGHTA, FQGNSA. Trimming at V came to 5 bases and at J to 7 bases, leaving 7 bases not matched to a gene. The CDR3 contains 15 residues. CDR3 residues: CASSAGQGVGNEQFF. CDR3 DNA: TGTGCCAGCAGCGCGGGACAGGGGGTAGGGAATGAGCAGTTCTTC.

The rearrangement uses TRBV7-8 and TRBJ1-3; tentatively, D is TRBD1 (5 bases). V dropped 1 base and J dropped 1 base, with 8 bases sitting between them. The CDR3 sequence is 15 residues long. In germline, CDR1 is SGHVS, CDR2 FQNEAQ. The CDR3 coding sequence is TGTGCCAGCAGCTTAGTAGGGGCATCTGGAAACACCATATATTTT. Translating it yields CASSLVGASGNTIYF.

V usage is TRBV27 and J usage is TRBJ1-4, with D unclear. CDR1 is MNHEY, CDR2 SMNVEV, per germline (reference sequence). This CDR3 is 16 amino acids long. Trimming left V 1 base short and J 5 bases short, with 14 bases between. The DNA of the CDR3 is TGTGCCAGCAGTTTATACCCCGGAGGGCAAAATGAAAAACTGTTTTTT. This sequence encodes CASSLYPGGQNEKLFF.

This clone appeared a few times. This chain links TRBV29-1 with TRBJ1-1; D might be TRBD1 (5 bases). Trimming removed 2 bases at V and 10 bases at J, with 17 bases between. CDR3 size: 13 residues. Germline values: CDR1 SQVTM, CDR2 ANQGSEA. This CDR3 is CSVEPSGTRIAFF. DNA for the CDR3: TGCAGCGTTGAACCGTCTGGGACGAGGATAGCTTTCTTT. The full variable domain, in which reference TRBV29-1 and TRBJ1-1 provide the parts outside the CDR3, is SAVISQKPSRDICQRGTSLTIQCQVDSQVTMMFWYRQQPGQSLTLIATANQGSEATYESGFVIDKFPISRPNLTFSTLTVSNMSPEDSSIYLCSVEPSGTRIAFFGQGTRLTVV.

In regard to this clone: This sample includes further DNA sequences coding for the same CDR3. The chain links TRBV2 to TRBJ2-5; D ambiguous. V was cut by 6 bases and J by 2 bases, with 4 bases left in between. Germline loops: CDR1 SNHLY, CDR2 FYNNEI. CDR3 length: 11 amino acids. The CDR3 loop is CASSGQETQYF. As DNA, the CDR3 is TGTGCCAGCAGCGGACAAGAGACCCAGTACTTC.

The CDR3 protein is CASSFTYYNSPLHF. The CDR3 nucleotides are TGTGCCAGCAGCTTTACTTACTATAATTCACCCCTCCACTTT. The chain uses TRBV7-2 and TRBJ1-6; no firm D call. The germline CDR1 and CDR2 sequences are SGHTA and FQGNSA. The CDR3 sequence is 14 residues long. Trimming left V 3 bases short and J 3 bases short, with 6 bases between.

The chain employs TRBV7-2 and TRBJ2-7, with 9 nucleotides matching TRBD2. Germline CDR1 reads SGHTA; CDR2 reads FQGNSA. The CDR3 extends over 16 amino acids. Losses at the gene ends were 5 bases for V and 0 bases for J; bases not matched to a gene: 8. CDR3 loop: CASSKIAGVGSYEQYF. The CDR3 nucleotides read TGTGCCAGCAGCAAAATAGCGGGAGTAGGCTCCTACGAGCAGTACTTC.

The CDR3 loop is CASSSDGLFGSPLHF. CDR3 nucleotides: TGTGCCAGCAGCTCGGACGGACTATTCGGATCACCCCTCCACTTT. This chain links TRBV13 with TRBJ1-6; no clear D. The germline V gene has CDR1 PRHDT and CDR2 FYEKMQ (reference sequence). The CDR3 covers 15 residues. Trimming took 4 bases from V and 10 from J, leaving 17 bases between them.

This rearrangement joins TRBV7-9 to TRBJ2-5; the D gene could be TRBD1 or TRBD2 (5 bases each). Germline V gene data show CDR1 as SEHNR and CDR2 as FQNEAQ (reference sequence). Trimming removed 4 bases from V and 5 bases from J, with 20 bases in between. The CDR3 runs to 16 residues. CDR3 bases: TGTGCCAGCAGCTCCTACAGGTTCGGGGTGTGGGAGACCCAGTACTTC. This sequence encodes CASSSYRFGVWETQYF.

V and J are TRBV9 and TRBJ2-2, with 8 positions matching TRBD1. The CDR3 totals 14 residues. Germline V gene sequence: CDR1 SGDLS, CDR2 YYNGEE. V was pared by 3 bases and J by 5 bases, with 3 bases of the junction left unmatched. The CDR3 region has the DNA TGTGCCAGCAGCGAGGGACAGGCGACCGGGGAGCTGTTTTTT. Translated: CASSEGQATGELFF.

The rearrangement joins TRBV5-1 to TRBJ2-2; D call uncertain. The CDR3 extends over 15 amino acids. Germline CDR1 reads SGHRS; CDR2 reads YFSETQ. V was clipped by 9 bases and J by 1 base, with 16 bases between them. The CDR3, as DNA: TGCGCCACCCGTCCCCTAACCCAGAACACCGGGGAGCTGTTTTTT. It codes for CATRPLTQNTGELFF.

This rearrangement joins TRBV23-1 to TRBJ1-5, with no clear D. TRBV23-1 is filed as an ORF, its function uncertain. The CDR3 sequence is 14 residues long. Trimming shortened V by 6 bases and J by 2 bases, and 11 bases separated the two germline ends. The CDR3 spells CASSPKGCNQPQHF. The CDR3 DNA is TGCGCCAGCAGCCCCAAAGGGTGCAATCAGCCCCAGCATTTT.

This chain uses TRBV6-1 with TRBJ2-4; TRBD2 matches at 13 bases. CDR3 size: 13 residues. CDR1 and CDR2 from the germline V gene are MNHNS and SASEGT. V lost 4 bases, J lost 9 bases, and 0 bases stayed unmatched. CDR3 nucleotides: TGTGCCAGCAGTGGGACTAGCGGGGGCATTCAGTACTTC. It is translated as CASSGTSGGIQYF.

The chain couples TRBV7-6 to TRBJ1-2, with a possible D match to TRBD1 (5 bases). This CDR3 comprises 14 residues. The V gene's germline CDR1 is SGHVS and CDR2 FNYEAQ. Trimming left V 1 base short and J 4 bases short, with 10 bases between. CDR3 sequence: CASSLDGGAYGYTF. DNA of the CDR3: TGTGCCAGCAGCTTAGATGGAGGGGCCTATGGCTACACCTTC.

The chain uses TRBV28 and TRBJ2-5; D is possibly TRBD1 or TRBD2 (6 bases each). Germline CDR1 and CDR2: MDHEN and SYDVKM. This CDR3 has 14 residues. The germline V and J ends were trimmed by 5 bases and 5 bases, with 15 bases remaining between them. The CDR3 spells CASSATGADETQYF. CDR3 bases: TGTGCCAGCAGTGCAACGGGGGCGGATGAGACCCAGTACTTC.

V and J are TRBV25-1 and TRBJ2-2; D uncertain. The V and J ends lost 1 base and 1 base respectively, with 10 bases between them. The germline V gene has CDR1 MGHDK and CDR2 SYGVNS. The CDR3 consists of 16 residues. The CDR3 DNA follows: TGTGCCAGCAGTGAATCGGGCGGCAAGAACACCGGGGAGCTGTTTTTT. Protein: CASSESGGKNTGELFF.

This clone was recorded a few times. This chain connects TRBV6-1 to TRBJ1-5, with D hard to call. Trimming took 6 bases from V and 1 from J, leaving 4 bases between them. Germline V gene data show CDR1 as MNHNS and CDR2 as SASEGT. This CDR3 is 12 amino acids long. CDR3: CASRMSNQPQHF. The CDR3 bases are TGTGCCAGCAGGATGAGCAATCAGCCCCAGCATTTT.

The genes are TRBV6-5 and TRBJ1-5; TRBD1 aligns across 7 bases. The CDR3 spans 14 residues. The germline V gene encodes CDR1 MNHEY and CDR2 SVGAGI. V shed 5 bases, J shed 4 bases, and the junction held 5 bases outside the gene matches. The CDR3 reads CASSTTGENQPQHF. The CDR3 DNA reads TGTGCCAGCAGTACCACAGGGGAGAATCAGCCCCAGCATTTT.

The chain couples TRBV5-4 to TRBJ2-2; TRBD1 matches at 8 bases. The CDR3 is 16 residues long. Germline V gives CDR1 SGHNT, CDR2 YYREEE (reference sequence). V was clipped by 4 bases and J by 3 bases; unmatched bases: 8. For the CDR3, the DNA is TGTGCCAGCAGCCTAAGGAACAGGGGGGACACCGGGGAGCTGTTTTTT. Its translation is CASSLRNRGDTGELFF.

In the case of this clone: The junction departs from germline at one end; a sequencing error may be responsible. The chain recombines TRBV11-2 with TRBJ1-2; D unresolved. CDR1 is SGHAT, CDR2 FQNNGV, per germline. The CDR3 length is 12 residues. The CDR3 protein is CASSLDRGGPNF. In DNA, the CDR3 is TGTGCCAGCAGCTTAGATCGCGGCGGTCCCAACTTC.

This chain links TRBV5-5 with TRBJ2-2; TRBD1 or TRBD2 may be the D gene (6 bases each). This CDR3 region has 16 residues. V dropped 1 base and J dropped 1 base, with 11 bases sitting between them. In germline, CDR1 is SGHKS, CDR2 YYEKEE (reference sequence). The CDR3 bases are TGTGCCAGCAGCTTGAGGGGGGAACTGAACACCGGGGAGCTGTTTTTT. Its translation is CASSLRGELNTGELFF.

This chain uses TRBV25-1 with TRBJ2-5; D not resolved. The germline gives CDR1 MGHDK, CDR2 SYGVNS. The CDR3 loop spans 14 amino acids. Trimming shortened V by 5 bases and J by 4 bases, and 14 bases separated the two germline ends. The CDR3 loop reads CASSPRWPGETQYF. The CDR3 bases are TGTGCCAGCAGTCCACGGTGGCCTGGAGAGACCCAGTACTTC. Looking up the rest from reference TRBV25-1 and TRBJ2-5 gives the full variable domain: EADIYQTPRYLVIGTGKKITLECSQTMGHDKMYWYQQDPGMELHLIHYSYGVNSTEKGDLSSESTVSRIRTEHFPLTLESARPSHTSQYLCASSPRWPGETQYFGPGTRLLVL.

The rearrangement uses TRBV5-4 and TRBJ2-5; D possibly corresponds to TRBD1 (6 bases). CDR3 length: 14 amino acids. Germline-derived CDR1 and CDR2 are SGHNT and YYREEE (reference sequence). Deletions cut 1 base from V and 1 base from J, with 8 bases between. This CDR3 reads CASSLPGAQETQYF. The CDR3 coding sequence is TGTGCCAGCAGCTTGCCAGGGGCCCAAGAGACCCAGTACTTC. The complete variable domain, with remaining parts taken from reference TRBV5-4 and TRBJ2-5, reads ETGVTQSPTHLIKTRGQQVTLRCSSQSGHNTVSWYQQALGQGPQFIFQYYREEENGRGNFPPRFSGLQFPNYSSELNVNALELDDSALYLCASSLPGAQETQYFGPGTRLLVL.

The chain couples TRBV7-2 to TRBJ2-5; no definite D call. Trimming took off 4 bases at V and 1 base at J, with 10 bases between the two ends. CDR3 size: 14 residues. Germline CDR1 SGHTA, CDR2 FQGNSA. The CDR3, as DNA: TGTGCCAGCAGCTCAGGAACCTCCCAAGAGACCCAGTACTTC. Encoded protein: CASSSGTSQETQYF. Complete variable domain (other parts from reference TRBV7-2 and TRBJ2-5): GAGVSQSPSNKVTEKGKDVELRCDPISGHTALYWYRQSLGQGLEFLIYFQGNSAPDKSGLPSDRFSAERTGGSVSTLTIQRTQQEDSAVYLCASSSGTSQETQYFGPGTRLLVL.

The chain couples TRBV11-3 to TRBJ2-5; D perhaps matches TRBD1 (5 bases). V was cut by 2 bases and J by 9 bases, with 10 bases left in between. Germline CDR1 reads SGHNT; CDR2 reads YENEEA. CDR3 size: 12 residues. CDR3 in DNA: TGTGCCAGCAGCTTACAGGGTGGGGCCCAGTACTTC. Protein: CASSLQGGAQYF.

This chain connects TRBV7-9 to TRBJ2-1; a weak D match, TRBD1 (5 bases). Trimming took 2 bases from V and 10 from J, leaving 15 bases between them. This CDR3 comprises 14 residues. Germline V gives CDR1 SEHNR, CDR2 FQNEAQ (reference sequence). CDR3 in amino acids: CASSLKGLQGEQFF. The CDR3 DNA reads TGTGCCAGCAGCTTAAAAGGCCTTCAGGGCGAGCAGTTCTTC.

The J gene is TRBJ1-5, the V gene TRBV19, with D unclear. The CDR3 consists of 14 residues. V gave up 6 bases and J gave up 0 bases, with 9 bases separating them. Per germline, CDR1 LNHDA and CDR2 SQIVND (reference sequence). The CDR3 sequence: CASSPAYSNQPQHF. In DNA, the CDR3 is TGTGCCAGTAGCCCGGCCTATAGCAATCAGCCCCAGCATTTT.